This TCR beta chain derives from a study of beta chain features in type 1 diabetes. Study at large: In all, about 100,000,000 sorted cells from all samples were analyzed.

Only a few counts were recorded for this clone. What it recognizes is unknown. Study outcomes and limitations: Among all four CD4+ subsets, Type 1 diabetes patients had TCRB CDR3s that were moderately but significantly shorter. cDNA sequencing could over-represent cells with high TCR expression.

The CDR3 contains 14 residues. Germline-derived CDR1 and CDR2 are MGHDK and SYGVNS. Trimming took off 0 bases at V and 5 bases at J, with 9 bases between the two ends. Sequenced material consisted of expressed TCRB transcripts (all of the isolated RNA was reverse transcribed). Some clones are missing from TCRdb's copy, which holds only in-frame ones; the method was immunoSEQ multiplex PCR. Among about 390,000 clones listed, 8.5% to 10% were seen once. Sorting gave populations that all exceeded 95% purity. The rearrangement uses TRBV25-1 and TRBJ2-3, with a weak D call TRBD1 (5 bases). This clonotype was sampled from a man aged 30-40 years with type 1 diabetes. The material sequenced was central memory CD4+ T cells from blood. The CDR3 loop reads CASSEYRDKDTQYF. For the CDR3, the DNA is TGTGCCAGCAGTGAATACAGGGATAAAGATACGCAGTATTTT.